A single sample gave rise to the 28 T cell receptor beta chains below, sequenced in a study of response to subunit inactivated influenza vaccine. TCRdb redid the calling of the RT-PCR reads with MiXCR, one entry per CDR3 protein. Found here are 450,000 to 600,000 distinct CDR3 sequences, approximately 7.8% of them singletons; the top ten hold around 14%. Sequencing was performed on PBMCs from blood, taken less than 30 months after vaccination. These receptors all stem from a man aged 45-69 years who received an inactivated influenza vaccine.

The chain employs TRBV2 and TRBJ1-6; the D gene is possibly TRBD1 (5 bases). Germline V gene data show CDR1 as SNHLY and CDR2 as FYNNEI. The CDR3 has 14 residues. Trimming took off 4 bases at V and 6 bases at J, with 10 bases between the two ends. CDR3 nucleotide sequence: TGTGCCAGCAGTGCCAGGGCTGGTAATTCACCCCTCCACTTT. This gives the protein CASSARAGNSPLHF. The full variable domain, in which reference TRBV2 and TRBJ1-6 provide the parts outside the CDR3, is EPEVTQTPSHQVTQMGQEVILRCVPISNHLYFYWYRQILGQKVEFLVSFYNNEISEKSEIFDDQFSVERPDGSNFTLKIRSTKLEDSAMYFCASSARAGNSPLHFGNGTRLTVT.

V gene TRBV4-3 combines with J gene TRBJ2-3; the match to TRBD2 covers 9 bases. The germline V gene encodes CDR1 LGHNA and CDR2 YSLEER. This CDR3 comprises 17 residues. Losses at the gene ends were 1 base for V and 5 bases for J; bases not matched to a gene: 10. CDR3 amino acids: CASSQGSGAGGIDTQYF. Written as DNA, the CDR3 is TGCGCCAGCAGCCAAGGCTCAGGAGCGGGAGGAATAGATACGCAGTATTTT.

The chain uses TRBV28 and TRBJ1-6; D is ambiguous. Germline-derived CDR1 and CDR2 are MDHEN and SYDVKM. Deletions cut 3 bases from V and 3 bases from J, with 6 bases between. This CDR3 is built from 14 residues. In nucleotides, the CDR3 is TGTGCCAGCAGTTTGGCCAACTATAATTCACCCCTCCACTTT. Translation: CASSLANYNSPLHF.

There are many counts of this clonotype. The J gene is TRBJ1-2, the V gene TRBV6-1, with 7 bases lining up with TRBD1. V was pared by 5 bases and J by 4 bases, with 7 bases of the junction left unmatched. The CDR3 loop spans 14 amino acids. CDR1 is MNHNS and CDR2 is SASEGT in the germline V gene. CDR3 nucleotide sequence: TGTGCCAGCAGTCCGGACAGGATAGCCTATGGCTACACCTTC. Its translation is CASSPDRIAYGYTF.

This clonotype turned up a few times. This rearrangement joins TRBV14 to TRBJ2-3; D not certain. The CDR3 sequence is 14 residues long. Per the germline V gene, CDR1 is SGHDN and CDR2 is FVKESK. Trimming shortened V by 1 base and J by 7 bases, and 12 bases separated the two germline ends. The CDR3 sequence is CASSQGLGANTQYF. The CDR3 DNA follows: TGTGCCAGCAGCCAAGGGCTAGGCGCCAATACGCAGTATTTT. The full variable domain, completed using reference TRBV14 and TRBJ2-3, is EAGVTQFPSHSVIEKGQTVTLRCDPISGHDNLYWYRRVMGKEIKFLLHFVKESKQDESGMPNNRFLAERTGGTYSTLKVQPAELEDSGVYFCASSQGLGANTQYFGPGTRLTVL.

This clonotype was detected only a few times. The V call is TRBV11-2, the J call TRBJ1-2, with 8 bases that match TRBD1. The trim removed 1 base at V and 6 bases at J, leaving 10 bases unmatched. The CDR3 spans 16 residues. CDR1 SGHAT and CDR2 FQNNGV come from the germline V gene. In DNA, the CDR3 is TGTGCCAGCAGCTTAGGCAGGGGGCGTGCGGTTCATGGCTACACCTTC. It yields the protein CASSLGRGRAVHGYTF.

This clonotype was picked up many times. V and J are TRBV2 and TRBJ1-2; D gene ambiguous. The CDR3 totals 13 residues. V shed 6 bases and J shed 0 bases, with 8 bases lying between them. Germline CDR1 SNHLY, CDR2 FYNNEI. CDR3 coding DNA: TGTGCCAGCAGGGGGAAGTCTAACTATGGCTACACCTTC. This sequence encodes CASRGKSNYGYTF.

This clonotype was seen many times. The chain links TRBV20-1 to TRBJ2-7; TRBD1 aligns across 7 bases. The CDR3 covers 14 residues. V lost 6 bases and J lost 0; bases outside the gene matches: 8. The germline V gene has CDR1 DFQATT and CDR2 SNEGSKA (reference sequence). In DNA, the CDR3 is TGCAGTGCCAGGACAGGCTATACCTCCTACGAGCAGTACTTC. Translated: CSARTGYTSYEQYF.

The V call is TRBV3-1, the J call TRBJ2-1, with TRBD1 identical over 11 bases. The CDR3 contains 15 residues. V lost 0 bases to trimming and J lost 9 bases; unmatched junction nucleotides: 4. CDR1 and CDR2 from the germline V gene are LGHDT and YNNKEL (reference sequence). CDR3 amino acids: CASSQDLGQGVEQFF. In nucleotides, the CDR3 is TGTGCCAGCAGCCAAGATTTGGGACAGGGGGTTGAGCAGTTCTTC.

The table lists this clonotype with many counts. The chain recombines TRBV27 with TRBJ1-1; 8 bases map to TRBD1. The CDR3 length is 16 residues. With 4 bases clipped from V and 1 base from J, the junction kept 8 bases outside the gene matches. Germline CDR1 MNHEY, CDR2 SMNVEV (reference sequence). The CDR3 loop reads CASSSRLTGANTEAFF. DNA for the CDR3: TGTGCCAGCAGTTCACGATTGACAGGGGCGAACACTGAAGCTTTCTTT.

This clonotype has only a few counts. V is TRBV7-6 and J is TRBJ2-1; D is ambiguous. The length of the CDR3 is 11 residues. Germline V lookup: CDR1 SGHVS, CDR2 FNYEAQ. V was trimmed by 5 bases and J by 9 bases, leaving 8 bases between them. CDR3 loop: CASSTGPEQFF. CDR3 nucleotide sequence: TGTGCCAGCAGCACCGGACCTGAGCAGTTCTTC.

This clonotype was seen repeatedly, ten times or more. This sequence joins TRBV18 and TRBJ1-1; D not certain. The CDR3 contains 13 residues. Germline CDR1 is KGHSH and CDR2 is LQKENI. Trimming took off 8 bases at V and 2 bases at J, with 12 bases between the two ends. The CDR3: CASSRDKNTEAFF. The CDR3 DNA sequence: TGTGCCAGCAGCAGAGACAAAAACACTGAAGCTTTCTTT. Drawing the rest from reference TRBV18 and TRBJ1-1, the complete variable domain is NAGVMQNPRHLVRRRGQEARLRCSPMKGHSHVYWYRQLPEEGLKFMVYLQKENIIDESGMPKERFSAEFPKEGPSILRIQQVVRGDSAAYFCASSRDKNTEAFFGQGTRLTVV.

As for this clonotype: A clone one base away is much larger, so this may be a read error. This CDR3 is missing its conserved last phenylalanine or tryptophan, likely due to a read error. This sequence joins TRBV28 and TRBJ2-1, with 10 bases matching TRBD2. Germline CDR1 and CDR2: MDHEN and SYDVKM. Germline trimming cut 5 bases from V and 0 bases from J; bases unmatched to any gene: 4. CDR3 size: 16 residues. The CDR3: CASSPIAGGSYNEQFS. The CDR3 nucleotides read TGTGCCAGCAGTCCGATAGCGGGAGGCTCCTACAATGAGCAGTTCTCC.

This clonotype was picked up many times. This sequence joins TRBV5-6 and TRBJ2-7; D perhaps matches TRBD1 (5 bases). This CDR3 region has 15 residues. Germline CDR1 is SGHDT and CDR2 is YYEEEE. Trimming left V 0 bases short and J 3 bases short, with 13 bases between. CDR3 nucleotide sequence: TGTGCCAGCAGCTTGGTCGGACACCGGGTCTACGAGCAGTACTTC. Its protein product is CASSLVGHRVYEQYF. Together with reference TRBV5-6 and TRBJ2-7, the CDR3 gives the full variable domain: DAGVTQSPTHLIKTRGQQVTLRCSPKSGHDTVSWYQQALGQGPQFIFQYYEEEERQRGNFPDRFSGHQFPNYSSELNVNALLLGDSALYLCASSLVGHRVYEQYFGPGTRLTVT.

This sequence joins TRBV5-1 and TRBJ2-3; the D gene is possibly TRBD2 (6 bases). CDR3 length equals 18 residues. Per the germline V gene, CDR1 is SGHRS and CDR2 is YFSETQ. V lost 1 base and J 0 bases, leaving 18 bases between the germline ends. CDR3 region: CASSLNPGTATSTDTQYF. The CDR3 nucleotides are TGCGCCAGCAGCTTGAACCCCGGGACTGCGACTAGCACAGATACGCAGTATTTT.

CDR3 sequence reads: CASSSGTGKRNQPQHF. CDR3 sequence (DNA): TGTGCCAGCAGTTCCGGGACAGGGAAGCGCAATCAGCCCCAGCATTTT. This chain uses TRBV12-3 or TRBV12-4 with TRBJ1-5; TRBD1 agrees at 9 bases. The CDR3 runs to 16 residues. V lost 4 bases, J lost 2 bases, and 6 bases stayed unmatched.

The chain carries TRBV20-1 and TRBJ1-1; D remains ambiguous. Germline CDR1 and CDR2: DFQATT and SNEGSKA (reference sequence). Trimming cost V 0 bases and J 2 bases, with 7 bases left between them. The CDR3 runs to 13 residues. CDR3: CSARDTANTEAFF. The CDR3 DNA reads TGCAGTGCTAGAGACACAGCCAACACTGAAGCTTTCTTT.

The table lists this clonotype with a few counts. The chain has TRBV5-1 and TRBJ2-7, with D perhaps matching TRBD1 or TRBD2 (7 bases each). CDR3 length equals 15 residues. V was shortened by 1 base and J by 6 bases, with 17 bases between the two germline ends. CDR1 is SGHRS, CDR2 YFSETQ, per germline. The CDR3 coding sequence is TGCGCCAGCAGCTTGATGGACAGGAGGGGGGGCGAGCAGTACTTC. This encodes CASSLMDRRGGEQYF.

The chain has TRBV20-1 and TRBJ2-1, with 7 bases matching TRBD2. The CDR3 has 16 amino acids. The V gene end was trimmed by 0 bases and the J gene end by 0 bases; junction bases not matched to a gene: 5. From germline, CDR1 is DFQATT and CDR2 SNEGSKA (reference sequence). The CDR3 DNA is TGCAGTGCTAGAGATGTAGCGGGCCGCTCCTACAATGAGCAGTTCTTC. It codes for CSARDVAGRSYNEQFF.

The V call is TRBV15, the J call TRBJ2-3; 10 bases agree with TRBD2. V lost 1 base, J lost 3 bases, and 10 bases stayed unmatched. The CDR3 totals 18 residues. Germline V gene data show CDR1 as LNHNV and CDR2 as YYDKDF (reference sequence). The CDR3 DNA follows: TGTGCCACCAGCAGAGGTGGGGCTAGCGGGAGAAGAACAGATACGCAGTATTTT. Encoded protein: CATSRGGASGRRTDTQYF.

Written as DNA, the CDR3 is TGTGCCAGCAGCATCGACAGGACTAGCACAGATACGCAGTATTTT. Protein sequence: CASSIDRTSTDTQYF. The J gene is TRBJ2-3, the V gene TRBV7-7; TRBD1 might be the D (6 bases). The V end lost 5 bases, the J end lost 0 bases, and 12 bases lay between the germline ends. Germline-derived CDR1 and CDR2 are SSHAT and FNYEAQ (reference sequence). This CDR3 contains 15 residues. The variable domain in full, completed from reference TRBV7-7 and TRBJ2-3, reads GAGVSQSPRYKVTKRGQDVTLRCDPISSHATLYWYQQALGQGPEFLTYFNYEAQPDKSGLPSDRFSAERPEGSISTLTIQRTEQRDSAMYRCASSIDRTSTDTQYFGPGTRLTVL.

This clonotype has ten or more counts. The V gene is TRBV20-1, the J gene TRBJ2-1, with D maybe TRBD2 (6 bases). In germline, CDR1 is DFQATT, CDR2 SNEGSKA (reference sequence). Trimming left V 6 bases short and J 3 bases short, with 12 bases between. The length of the CDR3 is 13 residues. In nucleotides, the CDR3 is TGCAGTGCCCACTACGGGGGCTACAATGAGCAGTTCTTC. This translates into CSAHYGGYNEQFF.

This chain links TRBV24-1 with TRBJ1-2; 9 nucleotides line up with TRBD1. The CDR3 is made up of 15 amino acids. V shed 9 bases, J shed 2 bases, and the junction held 9 bases outside the gene matches. In germline, CDR1 is KGHDR, CDR2 SFDVKD. The CDR3 sequence is CATLLTGGKNYGYTF. CDR3 sequence (DNA): TGTGCCACCTTGCTGACAGGGGGAAAGAACTATGGCTACACCTTC.

This chain uses TRBV12-3 or TRBV12-4 with TRBJ2-1; 7 positions match TRBD1. Trimming took 5 bases from V and 6 from J; bases not matched to a gene: 7. This CDR3 has 14 residues. This CDR3 is CASSLGTASNEQFF. CDR3 in DNA: TGTGCCAGCAGTCTAGGGACAGCTTCCAATGAGCAGTTCTTC.

The chain has TRBV20-1 and TRBJ2-1; D unresolved. The V end was cut by 1 base, the J end by 1 base, with 8 bases between. The CDR3 runs 14 residues. The germline gives CDR1 DFQATT, CDR2 SNEGSKA (reference sequence). The CDR3 sequence is CSARVVGSYNEQFF. Written as DNA, the CDR3 is TGCAGTGCTAGAGTAGTAGGTTCCTACAATGAGCAGTTCTTC.

This clonotype was seen more than once but under ten times. The chain has TRBV5-4 and TRBJ2-6, with D unresolved. CDR3 length equals 11 residues. V lost 3 bases and J 7 bases, leaving 2 bases between the germline ends. Looked up from germline, CDR1 is SGHNT and CDR2 is YYREEE (reference sequence). The CDR3 nucleotides read TGTGCCAGCAGCTCAGCCAACGTCCTGACTTTC. The encoded protein is CASSSANVLTF.

The V call is TRBV28, the J call TRBJ2-5, with 9 bases that match TRBD2. CDR1 and CDR2 (germline): MDHEN, SYDVKM. CDR3 length: 16 residues. Unmatched junction bases numbered 9, after V lost 6 bases and J lost 1 base. The CDR3 DNA reads as TGTGCCAGCAGGGGCTCCCTAGCGGGACCCCAAGAGACCCAGTACTTC. Its protein is CASRGSLAGPQETQYF. The full variable domain, completed using reference TRBV28 and TRBJ2-5, is DVKVTQSSRYLVKRTGEKVFLECVQDMDHENMFWYRQDPGLGLRLIYFSYDVKMKEKGDIPEGYSVSREKKERFSLILESASTNQTSMYLCASRGSLAGPQETQYFGPGTRLLVL.

This clonotype was counted many times. V gene TRBV7-2 combines with J gene TRBJ2-4; perhaps TRBD2 as D (6 bases). The CDR3 has 14 amino acids. Germline values: CDR1 SGHTA, CDR2 FQGNSA. Trimming stripped 5 bases from V and 9 bases from J, with 17 bases between. The CDR3 nucleotides are TGTGCCAGCAGCCCCAGCCCCGGGGAGGTCATTCAGTACTTC. It codes for CASSPSPGEVIQYF.